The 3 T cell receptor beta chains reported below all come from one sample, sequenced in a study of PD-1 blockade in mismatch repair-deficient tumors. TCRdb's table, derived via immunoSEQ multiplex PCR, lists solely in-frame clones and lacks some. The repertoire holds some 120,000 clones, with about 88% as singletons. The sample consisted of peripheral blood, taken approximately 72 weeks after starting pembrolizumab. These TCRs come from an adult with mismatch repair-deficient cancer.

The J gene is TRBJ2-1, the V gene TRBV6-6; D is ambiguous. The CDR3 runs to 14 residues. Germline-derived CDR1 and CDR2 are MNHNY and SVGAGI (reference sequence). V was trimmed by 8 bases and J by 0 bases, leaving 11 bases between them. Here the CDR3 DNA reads TGTGCCAGCGGTGGTGGCAGCTCCTACAATGAGCAGTTCTTC. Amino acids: CASGGGSSYNEQFF.

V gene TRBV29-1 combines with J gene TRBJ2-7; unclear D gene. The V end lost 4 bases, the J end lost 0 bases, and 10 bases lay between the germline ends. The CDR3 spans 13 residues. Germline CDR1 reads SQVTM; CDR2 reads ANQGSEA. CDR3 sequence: CSVAAETSYEQYF. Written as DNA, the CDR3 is TGCAGCGTTGCCGCTGAGACCTCCTACGAGCAGTACTTC.

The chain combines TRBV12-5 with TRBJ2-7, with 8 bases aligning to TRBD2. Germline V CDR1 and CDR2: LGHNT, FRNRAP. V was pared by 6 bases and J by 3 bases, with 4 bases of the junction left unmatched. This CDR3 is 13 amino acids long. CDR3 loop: CASGSGGSYEQYF. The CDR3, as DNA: TGTGCTAGTGGGTCGGGGGGGAGCTACGAGCAGTACTTC.